The 8 T cell receptor beta chains reported below all come from one sample, sequenced in a study of blood T cell repertoires in COVID-19. The repertoire was sequenced with immunoSEQ multiplex PCR; TCRdb's copy has only in-frame clones and lacks some. The sample consists of approximately 160,000 clones, around 77% of them appearing once. The sequencing sample was made of peripheral blood. These TCRs come from a man aged 65 to 85 with acute or convalescent COVID-19.

The CDR3 DNA reads as TGTGCCAGCAGCTTCTTCTCTAGCGGGAGCTCTGAGCAGTTCTTC. Its translation: CASSFFSSGSSEQFF. The chain recombines TRBV7-2 with TRBJ2-1; 10 nucleotides align to TRBD2. The CDR3 length is 15 residues. Unmatched junction bases numbered 8, after V lost 3 bases and J lost 9 bases. Germline V gene lookup returns CDR1 SGHTA and CDR2 FQGNSA. Full variable domain (rest looked up from reference TRBV7-2 and TRBJ2-1): GAGVSQSPSNKVTEKGKDVELRCDPISGHTALYWYRQSLGQGLEFLIYFQGNSAPDKSGLPSDRFSAERTGGSVSTLTIQRTQQEDSAVYLCASSFFSSGSSEQFFGPGTRLTVL.

The J gene is TRBJ1-2, the V gene TRBV30; D may be TRBD1 (6 bases). CDR3 length: 15 residues. V was cut by 3 bases and J by 4 bases, with 18 bases left in between. Looked up from germline, CDR1 is GTSNPN and CDR2 is SVGIG (reference sequence). CDR3 sequence reads: CAWSRKSQDSYGYTF. The CDR3 DNA follows: TGTGCCTGGAGCCGAAAATCCCAGGACAGCTATGGCTACACCTTC.

The chain recombines TRBV7-6 with TRBJ2-7; 8 positions match TRBD2. J was trimmed by 4 bases and V by 1 base; bases with no gene match: 15. The germline gives CDR1 SGHVS, CDR2 FNYEAQ. This CDR3 is 18 amino acids long. The CDR3 DNA reads as TGTGCCAGCAGCTTAGTGGCGGGGGGCCTTGTTGTTGGGTACGAGCAGTACTTC. It encodes CASSLVAGGLVVGYEQYF.

The gene calls are TRBV7-2 and TRBJ2-7; possible D gene TRBD2, 7 bases. The CDR3 runs 14 residues. CDR1 SGHTA and CDR2 FQGNSA come from the germline V gene. V shed 0 bases and J shed 3 bases, with 9 bases lying between them. The CDR3 nucleotides read TGTGCCAGCAGCTTAGCGGGAGGGGGCTACGAGCAGTACTTC. Translated, it gives CASSLAGGGYEQYF.

The chain uses TRBV3-1 (or the pseudogene TRBV3-2) and TRBJ2-7; 12 bases are shared with TRBD2. The J segment lost 2 bases and the V segment lost 4 bases, leaving 3 bases of the junction unmatched. Germline loops: CDR1 LGHDT, CDR2 YNNKEL (reference sequence). The CDR3 runs 15 residues. The CDR3 DNA reads as TGTGCCAGCAGCCCACTAGCGGGGGGCACCTACGAGCAGTACTTC. As protein: CASSPLAGGTYEQYF.

The chain has TRBV7-9 and TRBJ2-1; tentatively, D is TRBD2 (6 bases). Between the trimmed V and J ends, which lost 0 bases and 5 bases, there was a span of 11 bases. The CDR3 contains 15 residues. Germline V gives CDR1 SEHNR, CDR2 FQNEAQ (reference sequence). The DNA of the CDR3 is TGTGCCAGCAGCTTAGCGGCGGGGACCCACAATGAGCAGTTCTTC. This encodes CASSLAAGTHNEQFF.

The chain is built from TRBV14 and TRBJ1-3; D is possibly TRBD1 (5 bases). The V end was cut by 0 bases, the J end by 2 bases, with 11 bases between. This CDR3 has 16 residues. The V gene's germline CDR1 is SGHDN and CDR2 FVKESK. The CDR3 nucleotides read TGTGCCAGCAGCCAAGAGGGGCAGGGAACTGGAAACACCATATATTTT. This encodes CASSQEGQGTGNTIYF.

V usage is TRBV19 and J usage is TRBJ2-7; 9 positions match TRBD1. This CDR3 spans 14 amino acids. The germline V gene has CDR1 LNHDA and CDR2 SQIVND (reference sequence). Unmatched junction bases numbered 8, after V lost 5 bases and J lost 6 bases. CDR3 bases: TGTGCCAGTAGTGTTCTGGGACAGGGTTCCGAGCAGTACTTC. As protein: CASSVLGQGSEQYF.